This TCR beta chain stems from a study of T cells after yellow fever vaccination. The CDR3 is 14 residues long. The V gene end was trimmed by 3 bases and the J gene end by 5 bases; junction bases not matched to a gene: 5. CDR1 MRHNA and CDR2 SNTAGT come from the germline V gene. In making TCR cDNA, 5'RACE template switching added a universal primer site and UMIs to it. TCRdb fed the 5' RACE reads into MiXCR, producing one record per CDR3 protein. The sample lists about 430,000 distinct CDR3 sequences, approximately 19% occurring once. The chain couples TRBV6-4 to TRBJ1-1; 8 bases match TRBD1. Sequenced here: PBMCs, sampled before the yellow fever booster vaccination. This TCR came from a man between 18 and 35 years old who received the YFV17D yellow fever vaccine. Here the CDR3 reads CASSETGEGTEAFF. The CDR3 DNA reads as TGTGCCAGCAGTGAGACAGGGGAGGGGACTGAAGCTTTCTTT.